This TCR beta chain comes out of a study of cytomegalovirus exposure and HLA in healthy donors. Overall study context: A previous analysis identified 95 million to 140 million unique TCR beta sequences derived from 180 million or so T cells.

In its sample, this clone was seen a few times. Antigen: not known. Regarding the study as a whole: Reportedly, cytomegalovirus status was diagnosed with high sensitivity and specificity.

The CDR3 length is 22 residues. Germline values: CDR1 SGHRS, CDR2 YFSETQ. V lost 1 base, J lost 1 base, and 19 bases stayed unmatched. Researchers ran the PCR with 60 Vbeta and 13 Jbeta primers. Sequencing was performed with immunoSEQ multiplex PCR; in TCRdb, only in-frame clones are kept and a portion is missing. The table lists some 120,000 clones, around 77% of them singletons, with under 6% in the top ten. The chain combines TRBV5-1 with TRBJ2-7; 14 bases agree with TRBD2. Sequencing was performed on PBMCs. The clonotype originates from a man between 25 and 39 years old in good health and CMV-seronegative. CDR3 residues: CASSLKGPQGTSGGRTSYEQYF. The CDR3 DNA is TGCGCCAGCAGCTTGAAGGGGCCCCAGGGGACTAGCGGGGGTCGGACTTCCTACGAGCAGTACTTC.